The clone carrying this TCR beta chain was counted a single time. The sample belongs to a study of cytomegalovirus exposure and HLA in healthy donors. PCR used 60 Vbeta primers and 13 Jbeta primers. The protocol was immunoSEQ multiplex PCR, while the TCRdb copy is restricted to in-frame clones and leaves out a portion. The profile shows 150,000 to 200,000 clones, over 60% of them singletons. CDR1 LNHDA and CDR2 SQIVND come from the germline V gene (reference sequence). The CDR3 sequence is 20 residues long. V shed 3 bases, J shed 3 bases, and the junction held 20 bases outside the gene matches. Sequenced input: PBMCs. The receptor comes from a male donor in good health and CMV-seronegative. This chain uses TRBV19 with TRBJ2-1; TRBD2 aligns across 7 bases. The CDR3 spells CASSMIRGEDPAGVYNEQFF. CDR3 bases: TGTGCCAGTAGTATGATCCGGGGCGAAGACCCTGCGGGGGTCTACAATGAGCAGTTCTTC.